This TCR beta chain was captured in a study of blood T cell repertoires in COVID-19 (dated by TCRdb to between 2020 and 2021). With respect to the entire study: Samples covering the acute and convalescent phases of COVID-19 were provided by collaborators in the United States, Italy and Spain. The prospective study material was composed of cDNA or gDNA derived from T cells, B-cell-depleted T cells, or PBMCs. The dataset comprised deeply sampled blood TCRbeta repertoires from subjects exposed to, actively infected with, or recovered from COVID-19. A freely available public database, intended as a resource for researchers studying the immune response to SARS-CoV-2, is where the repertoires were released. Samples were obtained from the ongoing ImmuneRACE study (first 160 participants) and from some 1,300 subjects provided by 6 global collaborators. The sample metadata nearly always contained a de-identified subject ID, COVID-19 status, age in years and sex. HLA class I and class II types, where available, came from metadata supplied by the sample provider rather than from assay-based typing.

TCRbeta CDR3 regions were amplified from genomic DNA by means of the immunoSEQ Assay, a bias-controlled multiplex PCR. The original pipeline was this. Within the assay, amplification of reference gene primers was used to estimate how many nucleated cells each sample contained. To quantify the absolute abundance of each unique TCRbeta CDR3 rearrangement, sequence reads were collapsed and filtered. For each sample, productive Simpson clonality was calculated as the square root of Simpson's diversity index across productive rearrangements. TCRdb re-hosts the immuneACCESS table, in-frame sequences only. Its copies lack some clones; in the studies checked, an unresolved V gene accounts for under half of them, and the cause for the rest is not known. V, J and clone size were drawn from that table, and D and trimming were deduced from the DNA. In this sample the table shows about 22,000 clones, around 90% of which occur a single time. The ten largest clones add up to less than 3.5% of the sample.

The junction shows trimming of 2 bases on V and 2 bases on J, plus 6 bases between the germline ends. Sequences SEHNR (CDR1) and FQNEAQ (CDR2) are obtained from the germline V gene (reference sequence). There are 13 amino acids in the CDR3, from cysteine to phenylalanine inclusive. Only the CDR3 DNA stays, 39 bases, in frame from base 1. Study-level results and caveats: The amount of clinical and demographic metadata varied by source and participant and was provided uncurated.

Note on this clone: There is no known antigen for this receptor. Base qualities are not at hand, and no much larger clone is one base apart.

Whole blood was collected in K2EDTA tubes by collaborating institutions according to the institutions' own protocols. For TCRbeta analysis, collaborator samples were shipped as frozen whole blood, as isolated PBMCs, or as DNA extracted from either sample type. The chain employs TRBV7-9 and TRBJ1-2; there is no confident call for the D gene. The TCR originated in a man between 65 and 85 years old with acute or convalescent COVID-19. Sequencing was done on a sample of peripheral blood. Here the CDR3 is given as CASSLKANYGYTF. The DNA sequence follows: TGTGCCAGCAGCTTAAAAGCAAACTATGGCTACACCTTC.